A selection of T cell receptor beta chains follows, all from one sample in a study of prognosis after radiotherapy for stage I lung cancer. From the multiplex PCR reads, TCRdb called clonotypes with MiXCR, one entry per CDR3 protein. The sample consists of 13,000 to 15,000 distinct CDR3 sequences, roughly a third of them appearing once. The sample in question was PBMCs, obtained before or after stereotactic body radiation therapy (not recorded which). These receptors all come from a donor at least 50 years old with non-small cell lung cancer. The CDR3 runs from the conserved cysteine through the conserved F or W. D genes are given only for firm matches. Some rows have no size entry. The others give once, few or many, or a class for an expanded clone.

CDR3 DNA | CDR3 protein | J gene | clone size | V gene | D gene
TGTGCCAGCAGGATATTTAGAGCGCGTGGAGGGGAGAGCCAGTACTTC | CASRIFRARGGESQYF | TRBJ2-5 | NA | TRBV6-1 | NA
TGTGCCAGCAGTTTAGCCGGACAACAAAATGGCTATGGCTACACCTTC | CASSLAGQQNGYGYTF | TRBJ1-2 | medium-sized | TRBV6-4 | NA
TGCGCCAGCAGCTTGGCCGCGACAACTAATGAAAAACTGTTTTTT | CASSLAATTNEKLFF | TRBJ1-4 | many | TRBV5-1 | NA
TGTGCCAGCAGTTGGAAGGGTGAAGGGCATGGCTACACCTTC | CASSWKGEGHGYTF | TRBJ1-2 | medium-sized | TRBV6-5 | NA
TGTGCCAGCAGCTTAGGGGCTAGCGGGAGGGGCCTCGAGCAGTACTTC | CASSLGASGRGLEQYF | TRBJ2-7 | many | TRBV7-9 | TRBD2
TGTGCCAGCAGCCGGGGGGTCGAGTTATACGAGCAGTACTTC | CASSRGVELYEQYF | TRBJ2-7 | NA | TRBV6-2/TRBV6-3 | TRBD2
TGTGCCAGCAGCTTCTCTAGCGGGAATGGTGGCTACACCTTC | CASSFSSGNGGYTF | TRBJ1-2 | many | TRBV9 | NA
TGTGCCATCAGTGACAACAGCCTTAATACCTACGAGCAGTACTTC | CAISDNSLNTYEQYF | TRBJ2-7 | NA | TRBV10-3 | NA
TGCAGTGCTAGTTCCAGGACAGGGGACTACGAGCAGTACTTC | CSASSRTGDYEQYF | TRBJ2-7 | medium-sized | TRBV20-1 | TRBD1
TGTGCCAGCGCCTTAACTCCGCCAGGCGAGCAGTACTTC | CASALTPPGEQYF | TRBJ2-7 | few | TRBV12-3/TRBV12-4 | NA
TGTGCCAGCAGCTCGAGGACAGGGACTGTCTACGCCTTC | CASSSRTGTVYAF | TRBJ1-2 | NA | TRBV7-9 | TRBD1
TGTGCCAGCAGTCGGACAGGGGTCAGCAATCAGCCCCAGCATTTT | CASSRTGVSNQPQHF | TRBJ1-5 | many | TRBV2 | TRBD1
TGTGCCAGCAGCGCGCGGGAATTCTATGGATACACCTTC | CASSAREFYGYTF | TRBJ1-2 | NA | TRBV6-2/TRBV6-3 | NA
TGCGCCAGCAGCCTCCAGACTAGCGGGGTTCACGAGCAGTACTTC | CASSLQTSGVHEQYF | TRBJ2-7 | many | TRBV5-1 | TRBD2
TGCGCCAGCAGCTTGGTGGTAGGAACCTCTGGGGCCAACGTCCTGACTTTC | CASSLVVGTSGANVLTF | TRBJ2-6 | many | TRBV5-1 | NA
TGTGCCAGCAGTCCCCTTCCGGCTAGCGGGGCCAACGTCATGACTTTC | CASSPLPASGANVMTF | TRBJ2-6 | few | TRBV6-1 | TRBD2
TGCGCCAGCAGAACTAGCGGGGCGACCTACGAGCAGTACTTC | CASRTSGATYEQYF | TRBJ2-7 | NA | TRBV4-1 | TRBD2
TGTGCCAGCAGCCCTCCGGGACTAGCGGGGGGCCCCCGGGCCCAGTACTTC | CASSPPGLAGGPRAQYF | TRBJ2-5 | many | TRBV14 | TRBD2
TGTGCCAGCAGCGTTAGGCTTATTATGGGCTACACCTTC | CASSVRLIMGYTF | TRBJ1-2 | NA | TRBV6-1 | NA
TGTGCCAGCAGTGACAGGACCTATGGCTACACCTTC | CASSDRTYGYTF | TRBJ1-2 | medium-sized | TRBV6-1 | NA
TGTGCCTGGAGTAAACATCGACAGGCCCACTATGGCTACACCTTC | CAWSKHRQAHYGYTF | TRBJ1-2 | many | TRBV30 | NA
TGTGCCAGCAGCGGGAATGAGCAGTTCTTC | CASSGNEQFF | TRBJ2-1 | medium-sized | TRBV6-1 | NA
TGTGCCAGCATTCCCCTTTTGGCTAGCGGGGCCAACGTCCTGACTTTC | CASIPLLASGANVLTF | TRBJ2-6 | once | TRBV6-1 | NA
TGTGCCAGCAGTAACGGACAGGACGGCTACACCTTC | CASSNGQDGYTF | TRBJ1-2 | NA | TRBV12-3/TRBV12-4 | TRBD1
TGTGCCACCAGCAGGGCCAGGGGGGGGGGCTACGAGCAGTACTTC | CATSRARGGGYEQYF | TRBJ2-7 | many | TRBV15 | NA
TGCAGTGGAAGCCCCAACCTCGGACAGCAGTTACAAGAGACCCAGTACTTC | CSGSPNLGQQLQETQYF | TRBJ2-5 | many | TRBV20-1 | NA
TGTGCCAGTAGTATAACGGGACAGGGTTATGGCTACACCTTC | CASSITGQGYGYTF | TRBJ1-2 | many | TRBV19 | TRBD1
TGCGCCAGCAGCCCCTACGCGTCCGGGCCCTACGAGCAGTACTTC | CASSPYASGPYEQYF | TRBJ2-7 | many | TRBV5-1 | NA
TGTGCCAGCAGTATTCAAAGGGCAGATACGCAGTATTTT | CASSIQRADTQYF | TRBJ2-3 | medium-sized | TRBV6-1 | NA
TGTGCCAGCAGCCCGGCTGCCGGGACAGGGTATGGCTACACCTTC | CASSPAAGTGYGYTF | TRBJ1-2 | NA | TRBV7-2 | TRBD1
TGTGCCAGCAACCCGGGACAGGGGGATCGGGGCTACACCTTC | CASNPGQGDRGYTF | TRBJ1-2 | many | TRBV2 | TRBD1
TGCGCCAGCAGCCCCCCAGCGGGGGGTCTCACAGATACGCAGTATTTT | CASSPPAGGLTDTQYF | TRBJ2-3 | medium-sized | TRBV5-1 | TRBD2
TGTGCCAGCAGTCCGGCGGGCAGCTCCTATAATTCACCCCTCCACTTT | CASSPAGSSYNSPLHF | TRBJ1-6 | many | TRBV2 | NA
TGTGCCACGACAGGGACCGATGAAAAACTGTTTTTT | CATTGTDEKLFF | TRBJ1-4 | NA | TRBV6-2/TRBV6-3 | TRBD1
TGTACCAGCAGCGCCGTCCTGGGGGTCACTGAAGATTTCTTT | CTSSAVLGVTEDFF | TRBJ1-1 | once | TRBV11-1 | NA
TGTGCCAGCAGCTTAGGGGACGGAGAGACCCAGTACTTC | CASSLGDGETQYF | TRBJ2-5 | many | TRBV11-3 | NA
TGCAGTGCTAGACCCGGGACAGCCGTATTAGATACGCAGTATTTT | CSARPGTAVLDTQYF | TRBJ2-3 | many | TRBV20-1 | TRBD1
TGTGCCACCAGTGACCCGTCGGGGAGCCAGGCCCAGCATTTT | CATSDPSGSQAQHF | TRBJ1-5 | medium-sized | TRBV24-1 | NA
TGTGCCAGCTACTCTAAGAGGGCCTACTTC | CASYSKRAYF | TRBJ2-7 | many | TRBV28 | NA
TGTGCCAGCAGCCAACGACTAAAAGAGACCCAGTACTTC | CASSQRLKETQYF | TRBJ2-5 | many | TRBV7-2 | NA
TGCAGTGCAAAGAGCCCCTGGGAGACCCAGTACTTC | CSAKSPWETQYF | TRBJ2-5 | many | TRBV20-1 | NA
TGTGCCAGCAGTTTTACGGGGGCTGACACTGAAGCTTTCTTT | CASSFTGADTEAFF | TRBJ1-1 | many | TRBV12-3/TRBV12-4 | NA
TGTGCCAGCAGCTTCGAGGGGGGTAGCACAGATACGCAGTATTTT | CASSFEGGSTDTQYF | TRBJ2-3 | medium-sized | TRBV11-3 | NA
TGTGCCAGCAGCCGATCCGGAGGTTCCTACGAGCAGTACTTC | CASSRSGGSYEQYF | TRBJ2-7 | many | TRBV3-1 | NA
TGTGCCAGCAGCGGAGGGAGGGACTACAATGACCAGTTCTTC | CASSGGRDYNDQFF | TRBJ2-1 | NA | TRBV7-3 | TRBD2
TGTGCCAGCAGCTTACAGGGACAGGGGGAGACCCAGTACTTC | CASSLQGQGETQYF | TRBJ2-5 | many | TRBV11-2 | TRBD1
TGCGCCAGCAGCCAAGATTTTCCTGGAAACACCATATATTTT | CASSQDFPGNTIYF | TRBJ1-3 | medium-sized | TRBV4-1 | NA
TGTGCCAGCAGCTCCGGGACTCAGATTCAAGAGACCCAGTACTTC | CASSSGTQIQETQYF | TRBJ2-5 | NA | TRBV7-3 | NA
TGTGCCAGCAGTTCCGGGGCGGGACCCTCCTCCTACAATGAGCAGTTCTTC | CASSSGAGPSSYNEQFF | TRBJ2-1 | medium-sized | TRBV27 | NA
TGTGCCAGCAAGAGAACGATTAGGGGCGATGAGCAGTTCTTC | CASKRTIRGDEQFF | TRBJ2-1 | many | TRBV6-1 | NA
TGTGCCAGCAGTGGTTGGTTCTTAGCGGGCGGACTAGATAAGAACACCGGGGAGCTGTTTTTT | CASSGWFLAGGLDKNTGELFF | TRBJ2-2 | NA | TRBV6-1 | TRBD2
TGCGCCAGCAGCCAATTGGGGGGCTCCCCCTACGAGCAGTACTTC | CASSQLGGSPYEQYF | TRBJ2-7 | many | TRBV4-1 | NA